This T cell receptor delta chain was recovered during a study of gamma-delta T cells after stem cell transplantation. TCRdb re-analyzed the RT-PCR reads via CATT. The table records hundreds of delta-chain clones, about 11% of them present only once. This sequence was found in a human donor. It is not recorded whose cells these are; they may come from a transplant donor. This table probably holds off-target reads from a library built for another chain. The sequenced sample consisted of gamma-delta T cells.

CDR3 DNA sequence: TGTGCCTGTGACCCTTTACTGGGGGATACGATCCTTTCTCCCCACACCGATAAACTCATCTTT. It encodes CACDPLLGDTILSPHTDKLIF. This sequence joins TRDV2 and TRDJ1; 13 bases line up with TRDD3. Trimming removed 3 bases from V and 0 bases from J; junction bases left unmatched: 18. Germline V gene lookup returns CDR1 GEAIGNYY and CDR2 EKD. This CDR3 has 21 residues.